The sequence of this T cell receptor (beta chain) was determined in a study of T cell responses to AZD1222 COVID-19 vaccine. Broader study findings: Reports indicate that nearly half of spike-specific TCRs are directed at unmutated variant regions. White British donors predominated, females outnumbered males, and clonal diversity was possibly underestimated. Spike-specific TCR breadth and depth were elevated following two AZD1222 doses.

Germline V CDR1 and CDR2: SGHVS, FQNEAQ. V gave up 0 bases and J gave up 6 bases, with 13 bases separating them. The CDR3 is 15 amino acids. Comments on this clone: Its antigen remains unknown.

The method was immunoSEQ multiplex PCR; TCRdb's version includes in-frame clones alone and lacks a portion of them. Among about 150,000 clones, about 92% were seen once, and the ten largest hold approximately 3.5%. This sequence joins TRBV7-8 and TRBJ2-3; no reliable D call. The input for sequencing was peripheral blood, taken 28 days after the second AZD1222 dose. This clonotype originated in an adult who received the AZD1222 COVID-19 vaccine. The DNA for the CDR3 is TGTGCCAGCAGCTTAGCGCTCGGGCATGGGGATACGCAGTATTTT. Its translation is CASSLALGHGDTQYF.